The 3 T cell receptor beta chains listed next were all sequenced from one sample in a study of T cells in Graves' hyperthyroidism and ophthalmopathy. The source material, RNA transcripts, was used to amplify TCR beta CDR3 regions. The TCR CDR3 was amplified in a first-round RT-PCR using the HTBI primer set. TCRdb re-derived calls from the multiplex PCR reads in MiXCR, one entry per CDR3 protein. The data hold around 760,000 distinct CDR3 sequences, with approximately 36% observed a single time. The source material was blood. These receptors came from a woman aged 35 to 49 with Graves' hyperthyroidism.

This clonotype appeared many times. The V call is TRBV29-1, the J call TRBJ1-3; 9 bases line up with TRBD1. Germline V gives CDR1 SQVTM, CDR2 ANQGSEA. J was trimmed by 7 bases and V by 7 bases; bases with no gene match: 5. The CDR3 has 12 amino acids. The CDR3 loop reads CSESDRGNTIYF. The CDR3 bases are TGCAGCGAGTCGGACAGGGGTAACACCATATATTTT. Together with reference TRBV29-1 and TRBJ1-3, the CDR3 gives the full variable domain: SAVISQKPSRDICQRGTSLTIQCQVDSQVTMMFWYRQQPGQSLTLIATANQGSEATYESGFVIDKFPISRPNLTFSTLTVSNMSPEDSSIYLCSESDRGNTIYFGEGSWLTVV.

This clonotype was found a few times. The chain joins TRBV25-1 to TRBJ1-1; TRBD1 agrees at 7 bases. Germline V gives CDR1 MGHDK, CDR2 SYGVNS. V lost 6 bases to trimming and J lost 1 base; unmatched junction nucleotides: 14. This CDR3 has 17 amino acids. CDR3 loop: CASRPHLTRQGNTEAFF. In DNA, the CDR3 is TGTGCCAGCAGACCACACCTAACACGACAGGGGAACACTGAAGCTTTCTTT.

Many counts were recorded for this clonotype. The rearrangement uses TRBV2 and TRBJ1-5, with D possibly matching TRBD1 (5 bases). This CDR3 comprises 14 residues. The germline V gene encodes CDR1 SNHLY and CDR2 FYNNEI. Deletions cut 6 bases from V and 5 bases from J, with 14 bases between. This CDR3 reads CASRQGTRHQPQHF. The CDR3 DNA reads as TGTGCCAGCAGGCAGGGTACCCGTCATCAGCCCCAGCATTTT. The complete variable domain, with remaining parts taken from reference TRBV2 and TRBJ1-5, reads EPEVTQTPSHQVTQMGQEVILRCVPISNHLYFYWYRQILGQKVEFLVSFYNNEISEKSEIFDDQFSVERPDGSNFTLKIRSTKLEDSAMYFCASRQGTRHQPQHFGDGTRLSIL.